What follows is one T cell receptor beta chain and its context. The entry originates in a study of blood T cell repertoires in COVID-19. Study information: Samples of COVID-19 (acute and convalescent) were obtained from the United States, Italy and Spain.

The method was immunoSEQ multiplex PCR; TCRdb's version includes in-frame clones alone and lacks a portion of them. The sample includes approximately 200,000 clones, under 80% seen only once; the top ten take roughly 12%. Germline V CDR1 and CDR2: SQVTM, ANQGSEA. Between the trimmed V and J ends, which lost 2 bases and 4 bases, there was a span of 12 bases. The length of the CDR3 is 14 residues. This rearrangement joins TRBV29-1 to TRBJ2-1; D is unresolved. The sample was peripheral blood. This receptor was taken from a woman aged 45-59 years with acute or convalescent COVID-19. CDR3 coding DNA: TGCAGCGTTGAAACGCCACGGTCTTACAATGAGCAGTTCTTC. Its translation is CSVETPRSYNEQFF.